This T cell receptor beta chain was profiled in a study of blood T cell repertoires in COVID-19. The method was immunoSEQ multiplex PCR; TCRdb's version includes in-frame clones alone and lacks a portion of them. The sample contains 430,000 or so clones, approximately 91% of which appear only once. V lost 6 bases to trimming and J lost 3 bases, with 17 bases between them. The germline CDR1 and CDR2 sequences are LNHDA and SQIVND (reference sequence). The CDR3 has 16 amino acids. The sequence derives from a woman under 30 who had been exposed to COVID-19. The chain employs TRBV19 and TRBJ1-4; the D gene is possibly TRBD1 (6 bases). The specimen sequenced was PBMCs or T cells enriched from blood (not recorded which). The CDR3 DNA is TGTGCCAGTAGCATATCCAACACAGGGTCTAATGAAAAACTGTTTTTT. This encodes CASSISNTGSNEKLFF.